This T cell receptor beta chain originates from a study of T-cell reconstitution after alpha-beta-depleted transplantation in children. Findings and limits, study-wide: Surviving recipient T cells and thymic progenitors produced the high day-60 TCRbeta diversity seen in some patients. Roughly two months post-transplant, alpha-beta T cells reportedly originated from several hundred graft clones that had expanded. One year post-transplant, T-cell counts and diversity were largely derived from T cells produced anew.

This sample's TCRbeta library carried unique molecular identifier barcodes. Each CDR3 protein gets one entry after TCRdb re-called the PCR reads with MiXCR. The sample yields around 500,000 distinct CDR3 sequences, 23% seen once. This CDR3 is built from 17 residues. V lost 6 bases and J 3 bases, leaving 22 bases between the germline ends. Germline loops: CDR1 SGHRS, CDR2 YFSETQ. This clonotype has just a few counts. Its antigen is not identified. The source material was PBMCs, mostly from graft donor cells, sampled 360 days after TCRalphabeta/CD19-depleted stem cell transplant. The clonotype comes from a boy under two years old who had a stem cell transplant for acute myeloid leukemia, so the T cells may come from the graft donor. This chain uses TRBV5-1 with TRBJ2-1; no clear D. The CDR3 bases are TGCGCCAGCACCACTCAGAATCCCATTGTCAGCTACAATGAGCAGTTCTTC. Translation: CASTTQNPIVSYNEQFF.